This paragraph reports one T cell receptor beta chain. Samples spanned pretreatment and treatment, with 1 to 8 time points per patient. These data belong to a study of PD-L1 blockade in urothelial cancer. Study-level background: Patients went on atezolizumab around 2014, receiving 1,200 mg intravenously every 3 weeks. Males with urothelial cancer arising in the bladder constituted about 90% of the roughly 29 patients. Investigators checked blood 3 weeks (second dose) and 6 weeks after treatment start.

The germline CDR1 and CDR2 sequences are SGHRS and YFSETQ. This CDR3 contains 15 residues. The trim removed 4 bases at V and 3 bases at J, leaving 7 bases unmatched. Only in-frame clones appear in the TCRdb table, and some are missing; sequencing was by immunoSEQ multiplex PCR. The repertoire holds roughly 25,000 clones, with 84% as singletons. The sample was PBMCs, taken around atezolizumab (anti-PD-L1) treatment. The sequence was obtained from an older man with urothelial cancer. The chain employs TRBV5-1 and TRBJ2-7, with 10 positions matching TRBD2. The CDR3 region is CASSPLGLAFYEQYF. For the CDR3, the DNA is TGCGCCAGCAGCCCCCTGGGACTAGCGTTCTACGAGCAGTACTTC.